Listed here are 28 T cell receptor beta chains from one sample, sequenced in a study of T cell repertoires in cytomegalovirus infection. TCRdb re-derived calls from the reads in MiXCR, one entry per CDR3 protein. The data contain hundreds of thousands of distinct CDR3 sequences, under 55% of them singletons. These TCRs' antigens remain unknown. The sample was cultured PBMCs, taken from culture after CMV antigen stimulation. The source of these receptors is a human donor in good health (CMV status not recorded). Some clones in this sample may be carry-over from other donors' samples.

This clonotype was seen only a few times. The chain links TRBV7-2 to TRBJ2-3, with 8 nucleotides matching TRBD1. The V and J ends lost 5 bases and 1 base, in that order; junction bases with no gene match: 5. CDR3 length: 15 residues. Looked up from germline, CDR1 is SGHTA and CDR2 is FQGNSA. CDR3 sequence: CASSPDRGRTDTQYF. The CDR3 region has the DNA TGTGCCAGCAGCCCTGACAGGGGCCGCACAGATACGCAGTATTTT.

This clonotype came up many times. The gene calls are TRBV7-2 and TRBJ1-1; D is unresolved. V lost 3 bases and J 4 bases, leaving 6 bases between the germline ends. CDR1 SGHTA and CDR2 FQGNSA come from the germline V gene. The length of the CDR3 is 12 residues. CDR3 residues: CASSFFGTEAFF. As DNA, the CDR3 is TGTGCCAGCAGCTTTTTTGGCACTGAAGCTTTCTTT.

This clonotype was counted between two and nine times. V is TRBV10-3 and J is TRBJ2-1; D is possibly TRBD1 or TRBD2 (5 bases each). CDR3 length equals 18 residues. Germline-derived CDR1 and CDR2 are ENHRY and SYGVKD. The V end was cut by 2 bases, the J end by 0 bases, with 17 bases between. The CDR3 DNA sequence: TGTGCCATCAGTGAGAGAGGGGCGACGGAAAGCTCCTACAATGAGCAGTTCTTC. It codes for CAISERGATESSYNEQFF.

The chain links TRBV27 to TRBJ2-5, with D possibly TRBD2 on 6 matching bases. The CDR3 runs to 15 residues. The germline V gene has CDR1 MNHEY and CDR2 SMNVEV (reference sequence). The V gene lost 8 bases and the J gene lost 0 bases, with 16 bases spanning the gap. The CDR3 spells CASAGSHPHQETQYF. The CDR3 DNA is TGTGCCAGCGCGGGGTCCCATCCCCACCAAGAGACCCAGTACTTC.

Here the CDR3 DNA reads TGTGCCAGCAGGGGACGCGGGACATCCAAAACGCTGTTTTTT. This sequence encodes CASRGRGTSKTLFF. The chain is built from TRBV6-2 or TRBV6-3 and TRBJ1-4, with D maybe TRBD1 (6 bases). Trimming removed 6 bases from V and 14 bases from J, with 22 bases in between. The CDR3 totals 14 residues. In germline, CDR1 is MNHEY, CDR2 SVGEGT.

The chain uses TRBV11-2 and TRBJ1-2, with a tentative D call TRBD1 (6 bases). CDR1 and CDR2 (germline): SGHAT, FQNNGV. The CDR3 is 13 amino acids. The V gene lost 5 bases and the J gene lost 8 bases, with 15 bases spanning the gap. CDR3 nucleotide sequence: TGTGCCAGCAGCCCCCCAGGGGATCGAGGCTACACCTTC. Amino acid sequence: CASSPPGDRGYTF.

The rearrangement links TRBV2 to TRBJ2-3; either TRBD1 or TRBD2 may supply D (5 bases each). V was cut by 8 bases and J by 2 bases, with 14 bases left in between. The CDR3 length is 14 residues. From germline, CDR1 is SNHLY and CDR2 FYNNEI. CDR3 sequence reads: CASRTEQDTDTQYF. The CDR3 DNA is TGTGCCAGCCGGACTGAACAGGACACAGATACGCAGTATTTT.

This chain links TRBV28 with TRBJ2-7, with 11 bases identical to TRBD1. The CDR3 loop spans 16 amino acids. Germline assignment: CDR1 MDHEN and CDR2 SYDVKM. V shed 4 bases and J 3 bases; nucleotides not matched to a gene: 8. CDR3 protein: CASSYSGTGGGYEQYF. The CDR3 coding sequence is TGTGCCAGCAGTTACTCCGGGACAGGGGGTGGCTACGAGCAGTACTTC.

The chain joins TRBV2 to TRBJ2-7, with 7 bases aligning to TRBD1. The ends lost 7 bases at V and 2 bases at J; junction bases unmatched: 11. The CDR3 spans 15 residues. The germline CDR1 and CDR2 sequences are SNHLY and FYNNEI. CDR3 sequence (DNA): TGTGCCAGCACTTCTAGACAGGGTACCACCTACGAGCAGTACTTC. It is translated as CASTSRQGTTYEQYF.

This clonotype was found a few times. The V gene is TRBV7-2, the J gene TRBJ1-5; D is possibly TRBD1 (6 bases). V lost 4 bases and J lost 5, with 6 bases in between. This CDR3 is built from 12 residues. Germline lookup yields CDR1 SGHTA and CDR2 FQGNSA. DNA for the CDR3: TGTGCCAGCAGCTACAGGGATCAGCCCCAGCATTTT. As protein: CASSYRDQPQHF. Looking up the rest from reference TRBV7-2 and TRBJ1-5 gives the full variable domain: GAGVSQSPSNKVTEKGKDVELRCDPISGHTALYWYRQSLGQGLEFLIYFQGNSAPDKSGLPSDRFSAERTGGSVSTLTIQRTQQEDSAVYLCASSYRDQPQHFGDGTRLSIL.

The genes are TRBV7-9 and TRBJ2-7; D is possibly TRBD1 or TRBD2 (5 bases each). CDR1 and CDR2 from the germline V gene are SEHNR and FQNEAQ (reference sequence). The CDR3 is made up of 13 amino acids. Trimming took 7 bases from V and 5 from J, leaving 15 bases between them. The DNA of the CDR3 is TGTGCCAGCATTCAGAGGGGCAGCAACGAGCAGTACTTC. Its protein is CASIQRGSNEQYF. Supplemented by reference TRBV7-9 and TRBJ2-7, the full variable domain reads DTGVSQNPRHKITKRGQNVTFRCDPISEHNRLYWYRQTLGQGPEFLTYFQNEAQLEKSRLLSDRFSAERPKGSFSTLEIQRTEQGDSAMYLCASIQRGSNEQYFGPGTRLTVT.

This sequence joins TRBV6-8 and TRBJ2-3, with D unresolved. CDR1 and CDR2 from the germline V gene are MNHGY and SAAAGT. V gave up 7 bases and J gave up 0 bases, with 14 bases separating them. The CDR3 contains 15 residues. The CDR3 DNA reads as TGTGCCAGCACCCTTTATCGTACTAGCACAGATACGCAGTATTTT. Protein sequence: CASTLYRTSTDTQYF.

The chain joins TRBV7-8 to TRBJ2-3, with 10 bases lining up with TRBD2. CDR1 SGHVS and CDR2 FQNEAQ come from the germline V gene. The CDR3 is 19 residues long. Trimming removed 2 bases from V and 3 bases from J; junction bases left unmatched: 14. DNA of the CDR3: TGTGCCAGCAGCTTATTCCGTCTCCCTAGCGGGGGTGTGACAGATACGCAGTATTTT. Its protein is CASSLFRLPSGGVTDTQYF.

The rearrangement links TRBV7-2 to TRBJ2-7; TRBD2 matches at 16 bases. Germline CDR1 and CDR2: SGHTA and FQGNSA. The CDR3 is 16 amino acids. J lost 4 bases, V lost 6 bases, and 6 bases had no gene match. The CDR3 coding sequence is TGTGCCAGCAGTATGGGACTAGCGGGAGGGAAGTACGAGCAGTACTTC. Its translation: CASSMGLAGGKYEQYF.

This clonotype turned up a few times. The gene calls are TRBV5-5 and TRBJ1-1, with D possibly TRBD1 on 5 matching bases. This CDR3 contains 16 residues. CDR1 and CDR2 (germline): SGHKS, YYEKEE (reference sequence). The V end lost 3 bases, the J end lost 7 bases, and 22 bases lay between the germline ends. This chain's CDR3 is CASSSFLVAGPIEAFF. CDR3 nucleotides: TGTGCCAGCAGCTCCTTCCTAGTGGCGGGGCCTATTGAAGCTTTCTTT.

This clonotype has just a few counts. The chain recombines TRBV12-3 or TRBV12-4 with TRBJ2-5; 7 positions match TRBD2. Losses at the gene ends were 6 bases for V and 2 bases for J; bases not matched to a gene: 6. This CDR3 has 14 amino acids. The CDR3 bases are TGTGCCAGCAGGGAAGCGGGGCGGCAAGAGACCCAGTACTTC. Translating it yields CASREAGRQETQYF.

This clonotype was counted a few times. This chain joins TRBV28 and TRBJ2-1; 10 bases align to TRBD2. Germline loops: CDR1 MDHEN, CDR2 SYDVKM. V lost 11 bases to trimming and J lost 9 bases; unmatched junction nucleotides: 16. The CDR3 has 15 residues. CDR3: CAYGTAGGPPSEQFF. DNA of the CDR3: TGTGCCTACGGGACAGCGGGGGGGCCTCCCAGTGAGCAGTTCTTC.

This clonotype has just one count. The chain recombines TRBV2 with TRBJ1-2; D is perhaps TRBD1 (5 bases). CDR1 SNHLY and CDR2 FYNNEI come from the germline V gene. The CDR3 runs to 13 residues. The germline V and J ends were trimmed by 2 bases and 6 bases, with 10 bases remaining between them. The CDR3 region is CASSERDYDGYTF. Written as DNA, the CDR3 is TGTGCCAGCAGTGAAAGGGACTACGATGGCTACACCTTC.

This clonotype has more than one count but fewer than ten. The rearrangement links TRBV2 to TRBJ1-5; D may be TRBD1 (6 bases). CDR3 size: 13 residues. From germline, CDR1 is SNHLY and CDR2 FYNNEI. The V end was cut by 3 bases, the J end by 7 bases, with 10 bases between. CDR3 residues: CASSEEGDQPQHF. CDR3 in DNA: TGTGCCAGCAGTGAGGAGGGGGACCAGCCCCAGCATTTT.

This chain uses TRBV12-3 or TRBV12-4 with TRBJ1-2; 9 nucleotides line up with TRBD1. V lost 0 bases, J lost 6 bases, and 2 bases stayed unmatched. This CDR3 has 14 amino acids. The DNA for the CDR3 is TGTGCCAGCAGTTTAGCAGGGACAGGGAATGGCTACACCTTC. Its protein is CASSLAGTGNGYTF.

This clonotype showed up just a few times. CDR3 sequence (DNA): TGTGCCAGCAGTTTAGAGGACAGGGGGTGGACTGAAGCTTTCTTT. This translates into CASSLEDRGWTEAFF. The genes are TRBV6-1 and TRBJ1-1; 10 bases line up with TRBD1. Germline V gene sequence: CDR1 MNHNS, CDR2 SASEGT. The J segment lost 5 bases and the V segment lost 5 bases, leaving 8 bases of the junction unmatched. CDR3 length equals 15 residues.

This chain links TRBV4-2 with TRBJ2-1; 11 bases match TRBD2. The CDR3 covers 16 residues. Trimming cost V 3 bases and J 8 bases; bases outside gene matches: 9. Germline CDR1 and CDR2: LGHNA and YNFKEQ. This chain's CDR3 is CASSQVTSGGLDEQFF. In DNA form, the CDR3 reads TGTGCCAGCAGCCAGGTCACTAGCGGGGGCCTCGATGAGCAGTTCTTC.

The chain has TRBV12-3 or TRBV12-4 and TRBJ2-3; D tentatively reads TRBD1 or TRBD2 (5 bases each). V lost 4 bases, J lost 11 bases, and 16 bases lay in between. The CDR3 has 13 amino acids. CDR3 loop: CASSSPGGGGQYF. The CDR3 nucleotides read TGTGCCAGCAGTTCCCCCGGTGGGGGTGGGCAGTATTTT.

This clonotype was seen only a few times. The CDR3 here is CASSPRSGLREKLFF. The CDR3 DNA reads TGTGCCAGCAGCCCCAGATCGGGCCTTAGGGAAAAACTGTTTTTT. The gene calls are TRBV7-2 and TRBJ1-4; unclear D gene. The germline V and J ends were trimmed by 5 bases and 8 bases, with 18 bases remaining between them. Germline assignment: CDR1 SGHTA and CDR2 FQGNSA. This CDR3 has 15 amino acids. The full variable domain, completed using reference TRBV7-2 and TRBJ1-4, is GAGVSQSPSNKVTEKGKDVELRCDPISGHTALYWYRQSLGQGLEFLIYFQGNSAPDKSGLPSDRFSAERTGGSVSTLTIQRTQQEDSAVYLCASSPRSGLREKLFFGSGTQLSVL.

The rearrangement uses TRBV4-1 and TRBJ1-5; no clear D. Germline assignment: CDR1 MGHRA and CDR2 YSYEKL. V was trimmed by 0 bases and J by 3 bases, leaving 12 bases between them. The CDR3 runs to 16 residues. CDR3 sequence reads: CASSQERGSNNQPQHF. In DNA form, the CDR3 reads TGCGCCAGCAGCCAAGAGAGAGGTTCTAACAATCAGCCCCAGCATTTT.

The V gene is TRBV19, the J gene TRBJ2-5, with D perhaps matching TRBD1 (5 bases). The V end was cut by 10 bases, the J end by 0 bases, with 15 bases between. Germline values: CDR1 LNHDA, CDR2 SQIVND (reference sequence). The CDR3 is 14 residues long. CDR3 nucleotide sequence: TGTGCCAACGAGAACAGGCCTTACCAAGAGACCCAGTACTTC. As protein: CANENRPYQETQYF.

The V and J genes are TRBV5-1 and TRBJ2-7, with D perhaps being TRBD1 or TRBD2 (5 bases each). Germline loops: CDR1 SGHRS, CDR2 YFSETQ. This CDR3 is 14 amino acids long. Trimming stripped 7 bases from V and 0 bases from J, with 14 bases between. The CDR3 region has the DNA TGCGCCAGCGCAGGGCGGAGGAGCTCCTACGAGCAGTACTTC. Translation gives CASAGRRSSYEQYF. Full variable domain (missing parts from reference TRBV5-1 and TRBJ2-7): KAGVTQTPRYLIKTRGQQVTLSCSPISGHRSVSWYQQTPGQGLQFLFEYFSETQRNKGNFPGRFSGRQFSNSRSEMNVSTLELGDSALYLCASAGRRSSYEQYFGPGTRLTVT.

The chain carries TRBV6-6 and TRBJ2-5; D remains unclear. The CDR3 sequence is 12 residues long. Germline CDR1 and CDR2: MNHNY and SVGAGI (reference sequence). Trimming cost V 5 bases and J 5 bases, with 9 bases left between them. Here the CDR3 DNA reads TGTGCCAGCAGTCAAGTCCTGGAGACCCAGTACTTC. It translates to CASSQVLETQYF.